The subject of this entry is one T cell receptor beta chain. Its antigen remains unidentified. The data were taken from a study of T-cell reconstitution after alpha-beta-depleted transplantation in children. Regarding the study as a whole: Some patients owed their high day-60 TCRbeta diversity to surviving recipient T cells and thymic progenitors.

The TCRbeta library was prepared with unique molecular identifiers. TCRdb re-derived calls from the PCR reads in MiXCR, one entry per CDR3 protein. This table holds just under 350,000 distinct CDR3 sequences, around 15% found once. This CDR3 contains 17 residues. Losses at the gene ends were 2 bases for V and 0 bases for J; bases not matched to a gene: 4. CDR1 and CDR2 (germline): MGHRA, YSYEKL. Material: PBMCs, mostly from graft donor cells, obtained 360 days after TCRalphabeta/CD19-depleted stem cell transplant. J is TRBJ2-1 and V is TRBV4-1; 10 bases are a match to TRBD2. The clonotype was recovered from a male patient between 2 and 10 years old who had a stem cell transplant for acute lymphoblastic leukemia, so the T cells may come from the graft donor. Here the CDR3 reads CASSQRGLAFSYNEQFF. The CDR3 DNA reads TGCGCCAGCAGCCAAAGGGGACTAGCGTTCTCCTACAATGAGCAGTTCTTC.